The sequence of this T cell receptor (beta chain) was determined in a study of T cells in localized non-small cell lung cancer. Assay used: immunoSEQ multiplex PCR; TCRdb lists only in-frame clones, some missing. The sample records over 8,500 clones, roughly 80% being singletons. Study observations and caveats: Because sequencing included only one region (of the tumor), heterogeneity remains possible.

In the case of this clone: No antigen is known for it.

Germline CDR1 is MNHEY and CDR2 is SVGAGI. The CDR3 is 13 amino acids. Trimming took off 5 bases at V and 1 base at J, with 8 bases between the two ends. The J gene is TRBJ1-1, the V gene TRBV6-5, with D uncertain. The TCR originated in a female donor aged 60 or older with stage II lung adenocarcinoma. Material: peripheral blood mononuclear cells, obtained before any cancer treatment. In DNA form, the CDR3 reads TGTGCCAGCAGTCTGGAGCCGAACACTGAAGCTTTCTTT. Its protein is CASSLEPNTEAFF.